What follows describes a single T cell receptor beta chain. Its antigen remains unidentified. This entry comes from a study of T cell responses to AZD1222 COVID-19 vaccine. Study-level points and caveats: Repertoires were collected only later (after the peak T cell response had occurred). Recipients of AZD1222 seropositive at baseline numbered only five or six. Across the whole spike, CD4 TCRs peaked at regions 160-218 and 743-854.

Clones were sequenced by immunoSEQ multiplex PCR, and TCRdb holds only the in-frame ones, with some missing. The sample consists of about 120,000 clones, approximately 89% of them appearing once. The length of the CDR3 is 13 residues. V lost 4 bases to trimming and J lost 6 bases, with 12 bases between them. Germline lookup yields CDR1 KGHSH and CDR2 LQKENI. This TCR was sampled from an adult in good health. The V gene is TRBV18, the J gene TRBJ1-2; D perhaps matches TRBD1 (5 bases). Here the sequenced sample was peripheral blood, taken on day 0 of AZD1222 vaccination. The CDR3 DNA reads as TGTGCCAGCTCACGGAATAGGGGCGATGGCTACACCTTC. Its protein product is CASSRNRGDGYTF.